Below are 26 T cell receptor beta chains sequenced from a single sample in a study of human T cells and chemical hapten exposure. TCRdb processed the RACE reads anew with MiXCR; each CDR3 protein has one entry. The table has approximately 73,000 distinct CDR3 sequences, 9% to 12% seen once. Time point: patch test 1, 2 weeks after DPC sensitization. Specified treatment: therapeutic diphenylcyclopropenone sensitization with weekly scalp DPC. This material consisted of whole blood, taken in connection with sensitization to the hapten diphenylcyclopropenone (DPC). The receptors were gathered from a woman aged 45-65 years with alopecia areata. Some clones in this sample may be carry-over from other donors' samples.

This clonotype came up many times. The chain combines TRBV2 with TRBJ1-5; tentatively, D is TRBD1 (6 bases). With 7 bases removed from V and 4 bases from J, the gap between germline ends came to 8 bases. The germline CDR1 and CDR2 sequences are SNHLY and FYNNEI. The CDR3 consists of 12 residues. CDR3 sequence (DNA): TGTGCCAGCAAGGGGGAGAATCAGCCCCAGCATTTT. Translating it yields CASKGENQPQHF.

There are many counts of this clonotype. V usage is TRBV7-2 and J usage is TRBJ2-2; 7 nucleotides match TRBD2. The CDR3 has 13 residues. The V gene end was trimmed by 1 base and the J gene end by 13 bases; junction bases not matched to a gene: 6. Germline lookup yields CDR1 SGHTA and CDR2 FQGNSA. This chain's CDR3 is CASSLDGLGGLFF. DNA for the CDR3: TGTGCCAGCAGCTTAGACGGACTAGGCGGGCTGTTTTTT.

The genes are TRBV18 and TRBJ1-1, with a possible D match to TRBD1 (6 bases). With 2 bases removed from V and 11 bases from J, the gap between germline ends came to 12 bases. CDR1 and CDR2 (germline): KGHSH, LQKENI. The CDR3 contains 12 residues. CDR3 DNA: TGTGCCAGCTCACCAGGGACATCCGACGCTTTCTTT. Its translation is CASSPGTSDAFF.

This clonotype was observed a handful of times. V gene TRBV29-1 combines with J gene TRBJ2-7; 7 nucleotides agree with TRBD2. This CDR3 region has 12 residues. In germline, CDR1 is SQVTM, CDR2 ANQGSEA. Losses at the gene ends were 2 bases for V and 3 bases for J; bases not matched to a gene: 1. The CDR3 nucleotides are TGCAGCGTTGAAACGGGAGGCTACGAGCAGTACTTC. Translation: CSVETGGYEQYF.

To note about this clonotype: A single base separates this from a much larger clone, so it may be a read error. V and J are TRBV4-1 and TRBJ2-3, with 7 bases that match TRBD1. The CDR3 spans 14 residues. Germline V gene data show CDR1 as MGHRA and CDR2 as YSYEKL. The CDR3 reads CTSSPGQVADTQYF. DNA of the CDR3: TGCACCAGCAGCCCTGGACAGGTAGCAGATACGCAGTATTTT.

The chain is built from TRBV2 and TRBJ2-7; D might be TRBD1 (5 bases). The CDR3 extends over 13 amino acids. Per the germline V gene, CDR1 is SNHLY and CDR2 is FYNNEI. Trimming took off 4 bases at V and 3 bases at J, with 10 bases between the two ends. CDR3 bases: TGTGCCAGCAGTGGGGGCAGTTTCTACGAGCAGTACTTC. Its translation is CASSGGSFYEQYF.

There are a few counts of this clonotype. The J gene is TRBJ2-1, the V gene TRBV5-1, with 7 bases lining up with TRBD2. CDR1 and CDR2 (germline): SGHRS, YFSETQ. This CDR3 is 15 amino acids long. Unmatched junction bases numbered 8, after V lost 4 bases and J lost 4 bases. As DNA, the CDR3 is TGCGCCAGCAGCCAAACCGGGACTACGTACAATGAGCAGTTCTTC. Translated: CASSQTGTTYNEQFF. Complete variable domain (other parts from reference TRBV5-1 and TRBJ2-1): KAGVTQTPRYLIKTRGQQVTLSCSPISGHRSVSWYQQTPGQGLQFLFEYFSETQRNKGNFPGRFSGRQFSNSRSEMNVSTLELGDSALYLCASSQTGTTYNEQFFGPGTRLTVL.

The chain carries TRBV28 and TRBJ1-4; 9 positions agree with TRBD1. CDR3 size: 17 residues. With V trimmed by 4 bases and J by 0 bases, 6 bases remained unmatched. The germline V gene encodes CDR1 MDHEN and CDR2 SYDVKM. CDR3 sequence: CASSSFDRGATNEKLFF. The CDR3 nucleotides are TGTGCCAGCAGTTCGTTCGACAGGGGGGCAACTAATGAAAAACTGTTTTTT. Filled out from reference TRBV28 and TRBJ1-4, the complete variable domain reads DVKVTQSSRYLVKRTGEKVFLECVQDMDHENMFWYRQDPGLGLRLIYFSYDVKMKEKGDIPEGYSVSREKKERFSLILESASTNQTSMYLCASSSFDRGATNEKLFFGSGTQLSVL.

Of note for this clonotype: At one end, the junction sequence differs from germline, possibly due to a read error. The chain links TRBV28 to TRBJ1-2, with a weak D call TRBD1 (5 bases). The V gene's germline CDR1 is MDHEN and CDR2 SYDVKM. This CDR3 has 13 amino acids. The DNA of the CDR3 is TGTGCCAGCAGTTCCGGGACCGACTACGGCTACACCTTC. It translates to CASSSGTDYGYTF.

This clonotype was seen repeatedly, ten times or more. The CDR3 sequence is CASSLDGRLAGGTYNEQFF. Here the CDR3 DNA reads TGTGCCAGCAGCTTAGACGGCCGCCTAGCGGGAGGTACCTACAATGAGCAGTTCTTC. This chain connects TRBV11-2 to TRBJ2-1; TRBD2 agrees at 11 bases. Germline-derived CDR1 and CDR2 are SGHAT and FQNNGV. V shed 0 bases, J shed 2 bases, and the junction held 9 bases outside the gene matches. This CDR3 has 19 residues.

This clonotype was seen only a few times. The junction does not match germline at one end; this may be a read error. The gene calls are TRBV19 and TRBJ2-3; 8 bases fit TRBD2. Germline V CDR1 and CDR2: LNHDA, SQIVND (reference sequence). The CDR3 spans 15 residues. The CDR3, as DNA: TGTGCCAGTAGCATAGGCAGCGGGAGTACAGATACGCAGTATTTT. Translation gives CASSIGSGSTDTQYF.

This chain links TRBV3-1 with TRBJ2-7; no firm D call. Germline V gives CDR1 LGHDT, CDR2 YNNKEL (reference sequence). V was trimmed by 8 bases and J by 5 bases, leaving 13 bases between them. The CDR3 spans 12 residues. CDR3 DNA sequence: TGTGCCAGCGGAACGTCAAGAAACGAGCAGTACTTC. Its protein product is CASGTSRNEQYF.

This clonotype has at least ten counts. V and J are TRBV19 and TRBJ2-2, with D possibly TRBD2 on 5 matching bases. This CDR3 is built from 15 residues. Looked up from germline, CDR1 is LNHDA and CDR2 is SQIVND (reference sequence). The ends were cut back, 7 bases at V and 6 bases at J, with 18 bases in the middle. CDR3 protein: CASMSGRSVAGELFF. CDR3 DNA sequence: TGTGCCAGTATGAGCGGCAGGTCGGTGGCCGGGGAGCTGTTTTTT.

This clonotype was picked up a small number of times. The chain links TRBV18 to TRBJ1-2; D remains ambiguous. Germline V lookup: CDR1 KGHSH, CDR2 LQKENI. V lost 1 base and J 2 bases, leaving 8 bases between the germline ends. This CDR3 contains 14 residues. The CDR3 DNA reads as TGTGCCAGCTCACCACTCGACACAAACTATGGCTACACCTTC. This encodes CASSPLDTNYGYTF.

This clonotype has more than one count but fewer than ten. The CDR3 region is CASSLGSGRQFF. DNA for the CDR3: TGTGCCAGCAGCTTAGGTAGCGGGAGGCAGTTCTTC. The chain combines TRBV7-2 with TRBJ2-1, with 9 bases identical to TRBD2. This CDR3 contains 12 residues. V lost 1 base to trimming and J lost 12 bases; unmatched junction nucleotides: 1. CDR1 is SGHTA and CDR2 is FQGNSA in the germline V gene.

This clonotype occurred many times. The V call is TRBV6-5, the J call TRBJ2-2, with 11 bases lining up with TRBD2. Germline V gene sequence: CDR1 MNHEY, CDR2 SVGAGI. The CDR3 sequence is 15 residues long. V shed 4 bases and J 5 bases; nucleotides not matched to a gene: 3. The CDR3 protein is CASSSLAGGTGELFF. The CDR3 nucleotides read TGTGCCAGCAGTTCATTAGCGGGAGGGACCGGGGAGCTGTTTTTT.

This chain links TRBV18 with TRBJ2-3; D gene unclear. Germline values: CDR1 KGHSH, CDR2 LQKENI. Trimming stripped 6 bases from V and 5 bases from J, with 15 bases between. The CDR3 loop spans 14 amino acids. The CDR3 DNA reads TGTGCCAGCTCCCCGCGGCAGGCCGGAGATACGCAGTATTTT. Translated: CASSPRQAGDTQYF.

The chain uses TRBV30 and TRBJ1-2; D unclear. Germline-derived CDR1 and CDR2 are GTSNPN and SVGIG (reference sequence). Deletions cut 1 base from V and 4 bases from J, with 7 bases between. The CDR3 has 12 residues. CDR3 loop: CAWSDGRYGYTF. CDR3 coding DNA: TGTGCCTGGAGTGACGGTCGCTATGGCTACACCTTC.

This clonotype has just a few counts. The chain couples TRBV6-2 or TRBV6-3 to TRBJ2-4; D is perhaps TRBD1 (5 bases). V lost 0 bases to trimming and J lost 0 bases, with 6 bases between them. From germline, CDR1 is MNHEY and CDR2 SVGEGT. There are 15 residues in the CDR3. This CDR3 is CASSYSGLAKNIQYF. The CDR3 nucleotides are TGTGCCAGCAGTTACTCGGGGCTAGCCAAAAACATTCAGTACTTC.

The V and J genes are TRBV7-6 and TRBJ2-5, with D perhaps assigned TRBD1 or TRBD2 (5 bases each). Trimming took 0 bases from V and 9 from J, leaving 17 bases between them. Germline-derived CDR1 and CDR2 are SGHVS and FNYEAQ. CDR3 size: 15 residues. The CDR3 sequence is CASSLAQGIERAQYF. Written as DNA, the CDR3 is TGTGCCAGCAGCTTAGCGCAGGGCATCGAGAGGGCCCAGTACTTC.

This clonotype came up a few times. Here the CDR3 reads CASARAGGSGSRNEQFF. CDR3 bases: TGTGCCTCCGCCAGGGCGGGAGGGTCAGGGAGCAGGAATGAGCAGTTCTTC. V is TRBV7-9 and J is TRBJ2-1; TRBD2 matches at 9 bases. V shed 11 bases, J shed 7 bases, and the junction held 21 bases outside the gene matches. The CDR3 is made up of 17 amino acids. Germline V gene sequence: CDR1 SEHNR, CDR2 FQNEAQ (reference sequence).

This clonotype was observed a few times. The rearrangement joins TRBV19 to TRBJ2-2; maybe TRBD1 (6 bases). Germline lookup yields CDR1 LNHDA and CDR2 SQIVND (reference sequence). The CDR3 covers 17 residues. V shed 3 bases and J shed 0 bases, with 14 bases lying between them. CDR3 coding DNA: TGTGCCAGTAGTATCGGGACACTCTCCGCGAACACCGGGGAGCTGTTTTTT. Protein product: CASSIGTLSANTGELFF.

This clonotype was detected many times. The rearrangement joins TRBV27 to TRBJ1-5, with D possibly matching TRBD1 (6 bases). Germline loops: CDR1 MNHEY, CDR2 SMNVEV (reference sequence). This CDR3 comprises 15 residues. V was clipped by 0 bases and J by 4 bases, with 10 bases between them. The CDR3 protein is CASSLSGGLNQPQHF. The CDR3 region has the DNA TGTGCCAGCAGTTTATCAGGGGGGCTTAATCAGCCCCAGCATTTT.

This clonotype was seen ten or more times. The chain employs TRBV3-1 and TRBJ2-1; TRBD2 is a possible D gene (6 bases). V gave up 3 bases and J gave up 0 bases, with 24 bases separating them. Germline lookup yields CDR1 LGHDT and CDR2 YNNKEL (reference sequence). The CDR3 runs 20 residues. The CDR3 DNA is TGTGCCAGCAGCCAGGCCCGTCGGGGAGGACCTAACCGCTCCTACAATGAGCAGTTCTTC. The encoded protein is CASSQARRGGPNRSYNEQFF.

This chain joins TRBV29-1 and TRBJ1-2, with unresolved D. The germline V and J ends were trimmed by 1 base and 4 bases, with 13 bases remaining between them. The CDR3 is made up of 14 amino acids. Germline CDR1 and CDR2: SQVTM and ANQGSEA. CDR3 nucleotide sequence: TGCAGCGTTGAAGGGCAGGCGCAGGTCTATGGCTACACCTTC. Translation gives CSVEGQAQVYGYTF.

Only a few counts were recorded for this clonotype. Here the CDR3 reads CASSPQGLQPQHF. The CDR3 nucleotides read TGTGCCAGCTCACCACAAGGACTACAGCCCCAGCATTTT. V gene TRBV18 combines with J gene TRBJ1-5; D gene ambiguous. Germline CDR1 and CDR2: KGHSH and LQKENI. V shed 1 base and J shed 7 bases, with 8 bases lying between them. This CDR3 has 13 amino acids.